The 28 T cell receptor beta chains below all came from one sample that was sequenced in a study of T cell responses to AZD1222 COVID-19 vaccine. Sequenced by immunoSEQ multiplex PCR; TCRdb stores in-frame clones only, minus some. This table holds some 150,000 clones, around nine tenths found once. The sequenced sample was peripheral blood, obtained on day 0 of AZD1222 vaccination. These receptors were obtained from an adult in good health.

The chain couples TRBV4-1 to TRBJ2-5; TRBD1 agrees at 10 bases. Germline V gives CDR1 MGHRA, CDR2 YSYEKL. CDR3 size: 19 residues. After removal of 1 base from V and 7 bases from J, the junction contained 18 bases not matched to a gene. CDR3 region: CASSQARQGAVGTVVTQYF. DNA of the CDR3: TGCGCCAGCAGCCAAGCAAGACAGGGGGCTGTGGGGACGGTGGTGACCCAGTACTTC.

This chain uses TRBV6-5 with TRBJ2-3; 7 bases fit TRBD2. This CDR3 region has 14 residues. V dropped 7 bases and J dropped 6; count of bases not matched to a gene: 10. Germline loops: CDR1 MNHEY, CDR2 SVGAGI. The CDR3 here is CASIAREARDTQYF. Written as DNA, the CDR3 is TGTGCCAGCATTGCTCGGGAGGCCCGGGATACGCAGTATTTT.

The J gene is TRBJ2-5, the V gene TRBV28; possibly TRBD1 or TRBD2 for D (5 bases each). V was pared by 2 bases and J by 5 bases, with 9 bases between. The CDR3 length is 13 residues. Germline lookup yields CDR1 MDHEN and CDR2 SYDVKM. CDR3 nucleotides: TGTGCCAGCAGTTTAGAGGGGCGGGAGACCCAGTACTTC. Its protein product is CASSLEGRETQYF. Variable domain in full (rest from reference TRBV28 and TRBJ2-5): DVKVTQSSRYLVKRTGEKVFLECVQDMDHENMFWYRQDPGLGLRLIYFSYDVKMKEKGDIPEGYSVSREKKERFSLILESASTNQTSMYLCASSLEGRETQYFGPGTRLLVL.

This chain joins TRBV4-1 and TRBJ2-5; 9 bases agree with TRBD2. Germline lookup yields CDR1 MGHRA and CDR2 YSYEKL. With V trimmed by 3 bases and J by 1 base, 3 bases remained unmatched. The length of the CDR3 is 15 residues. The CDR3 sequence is CASSQLAGAQETQYF. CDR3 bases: TGCGCCAGCAGCCAGTTAGCGGGAGCCCAAGAGACCCAGTACTTC.

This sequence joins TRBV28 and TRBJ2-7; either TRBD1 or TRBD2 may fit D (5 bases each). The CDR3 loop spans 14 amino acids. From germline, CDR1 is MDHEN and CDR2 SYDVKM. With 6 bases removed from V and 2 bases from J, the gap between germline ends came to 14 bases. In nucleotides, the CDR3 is TGTGCCAGCAGGGACGGGGACCGAGCCTACGAGCAGTACTTC. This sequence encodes CASRDGDRAYEQYF. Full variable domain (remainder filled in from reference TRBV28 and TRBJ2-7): DVKVTQSSRYLVKRTGEKVFLECVQDMDHENMFWYRQDPGLGLRLIYFSYDVKMKEKGDIPEGYSVSREKKERFSLILESASTNQTSMYLCASRDGDRAYEQYFGPGTRLTVT.

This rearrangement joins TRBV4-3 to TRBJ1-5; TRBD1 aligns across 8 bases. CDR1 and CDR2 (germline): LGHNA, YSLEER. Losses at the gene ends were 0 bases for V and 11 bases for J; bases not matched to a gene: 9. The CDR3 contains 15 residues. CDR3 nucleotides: TGCGCCAGCAGCCAAGAGAGGACAGGGCTCGCGACCCAGCATTTT. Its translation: CASSQERTGLATQHF.

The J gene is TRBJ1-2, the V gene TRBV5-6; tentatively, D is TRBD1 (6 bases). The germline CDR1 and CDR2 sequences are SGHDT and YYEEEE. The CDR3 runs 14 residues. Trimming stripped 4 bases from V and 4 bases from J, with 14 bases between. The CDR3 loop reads CASSGETGGYGYTF. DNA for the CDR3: TGTGCCAGCAGCGGGGAGACAGGCGGCTATGGCTACACCTTC. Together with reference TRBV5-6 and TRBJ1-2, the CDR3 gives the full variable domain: DAGVTQSPTHLIKTRGQQVTLRCSPKSGHDTVSWYQQALGQGPQFIFQYYEEEERQRGNFPDRFSGHQFPNYSSELNVNALLLGDSALYLCASSGETGGYGYTFGSGTRLTVV.

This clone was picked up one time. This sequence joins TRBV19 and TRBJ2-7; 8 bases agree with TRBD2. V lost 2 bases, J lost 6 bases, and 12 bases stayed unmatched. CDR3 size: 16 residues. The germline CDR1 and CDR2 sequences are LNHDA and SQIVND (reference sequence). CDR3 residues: CASSIPSGLRIGEQYF. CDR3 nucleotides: TGTGCCAGTAGTATACCTAGCGGGTTACGGATTGGCGAGCAGTACTTC.

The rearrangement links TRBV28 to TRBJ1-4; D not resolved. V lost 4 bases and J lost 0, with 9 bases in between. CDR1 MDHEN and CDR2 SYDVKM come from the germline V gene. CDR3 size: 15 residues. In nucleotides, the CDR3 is TGTGCCAGCAGTTCCACTGGAGCAACTAATGAAAAACTGTTTTTT. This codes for CASSSTGATNEKLFF.

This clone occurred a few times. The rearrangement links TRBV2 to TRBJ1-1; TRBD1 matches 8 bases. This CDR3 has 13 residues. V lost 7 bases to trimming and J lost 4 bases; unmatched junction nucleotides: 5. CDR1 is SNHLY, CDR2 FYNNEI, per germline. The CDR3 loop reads CASKDRESTEAFF. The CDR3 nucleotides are TGTGCCAGCAAGGACAGGGAGTCCACTGAAGCTTTCTTT. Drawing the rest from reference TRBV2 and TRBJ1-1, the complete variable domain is EPEVTQTPSHQVTQMGQEVILRCVPISNHLYFYWYRQILGQKVEFLVSFYNNEISEKSEIFDDQFSVERPDGSNFTLKIRSTKLEDSAMYFCASKDRESTEAFFGQGTRLTVV.

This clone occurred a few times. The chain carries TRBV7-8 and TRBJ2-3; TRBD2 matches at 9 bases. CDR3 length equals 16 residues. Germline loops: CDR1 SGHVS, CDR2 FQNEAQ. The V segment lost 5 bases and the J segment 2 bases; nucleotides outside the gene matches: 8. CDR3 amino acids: CASSPRLAGDTDTQYF. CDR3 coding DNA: TGTGCCAGCAGCCCAAGATTAGCGGGAGACACAGATACGCAGTATTTT.

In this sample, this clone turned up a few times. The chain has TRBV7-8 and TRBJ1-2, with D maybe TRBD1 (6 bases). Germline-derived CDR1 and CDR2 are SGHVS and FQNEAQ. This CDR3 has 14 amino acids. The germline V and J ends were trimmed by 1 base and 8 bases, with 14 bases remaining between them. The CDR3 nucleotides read TGTGCCAGCAGCTTAGACAGGGTTATCTCGGGCTACACCTTC. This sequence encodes CASSLDRVISGYTF.

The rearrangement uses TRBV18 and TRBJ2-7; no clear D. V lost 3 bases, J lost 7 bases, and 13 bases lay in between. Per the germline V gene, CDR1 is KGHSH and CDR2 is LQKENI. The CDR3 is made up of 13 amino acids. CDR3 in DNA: TGTGCCAGCTCACCTTCAAGGGTGGAAGAGCAGTACTTC. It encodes CASSPSRVEEQYF.

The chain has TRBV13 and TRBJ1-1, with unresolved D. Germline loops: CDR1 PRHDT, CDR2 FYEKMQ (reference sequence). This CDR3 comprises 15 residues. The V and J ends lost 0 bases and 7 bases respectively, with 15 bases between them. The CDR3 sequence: CASSLGPSDPHEAFF. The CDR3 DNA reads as TGTGCCAGCAGCTTAGGCCCTTCGGACCCCCATGAAGCTTTCTTT.

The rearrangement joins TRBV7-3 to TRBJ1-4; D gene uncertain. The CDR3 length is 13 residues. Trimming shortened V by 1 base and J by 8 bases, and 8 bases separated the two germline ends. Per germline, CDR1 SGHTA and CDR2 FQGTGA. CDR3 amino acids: CASSLNPGEKLFF. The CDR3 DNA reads TGTGCCAGCAGCTTAAATCCGGGCGAAAAACTGTTTTTT.

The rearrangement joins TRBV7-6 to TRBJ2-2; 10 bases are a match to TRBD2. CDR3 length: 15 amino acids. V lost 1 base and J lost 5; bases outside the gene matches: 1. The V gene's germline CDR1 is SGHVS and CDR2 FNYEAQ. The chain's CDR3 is CASSLGTSGTGELFF. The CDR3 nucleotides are TGTGCCAGCAGCTTAGGGACTAGCGGAACCGGGGAGCTGTTTTTT.

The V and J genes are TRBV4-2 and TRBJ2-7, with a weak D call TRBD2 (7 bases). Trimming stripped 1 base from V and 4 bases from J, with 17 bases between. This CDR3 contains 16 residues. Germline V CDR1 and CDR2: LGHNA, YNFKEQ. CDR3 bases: TGTGCCAGCAGCCAAGCCGAGGGGGGGGCTGGGTACGAGCAGTACTTC. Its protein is CASSQAEGGAGYEQYF.

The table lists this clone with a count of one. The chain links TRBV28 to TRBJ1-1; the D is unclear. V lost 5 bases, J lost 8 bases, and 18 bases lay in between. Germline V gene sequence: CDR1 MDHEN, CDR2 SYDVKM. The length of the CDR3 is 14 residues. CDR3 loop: CASSTQVLKSEAFF. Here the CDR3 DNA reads TGTGCCAGCAGTACGCAGGTCCTAAAGTCCGAAGCTTTCTTT.

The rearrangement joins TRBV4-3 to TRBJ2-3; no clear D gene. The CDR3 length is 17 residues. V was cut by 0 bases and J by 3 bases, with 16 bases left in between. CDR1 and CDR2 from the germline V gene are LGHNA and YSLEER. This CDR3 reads CASSQDLVMGYTDTQYF. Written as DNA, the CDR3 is TGCGCCAGCAGCCAAGATCTTGTGATGGGGTATACAGATACGCAGTATTTT.

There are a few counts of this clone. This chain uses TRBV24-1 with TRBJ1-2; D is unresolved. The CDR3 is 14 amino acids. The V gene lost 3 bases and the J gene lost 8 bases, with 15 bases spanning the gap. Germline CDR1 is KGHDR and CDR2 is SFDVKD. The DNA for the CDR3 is TGTGCCACCAGTGATGGCACCGGTTTAGAGGGCTACACCTTC. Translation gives CATSDGTGLEGYTF.

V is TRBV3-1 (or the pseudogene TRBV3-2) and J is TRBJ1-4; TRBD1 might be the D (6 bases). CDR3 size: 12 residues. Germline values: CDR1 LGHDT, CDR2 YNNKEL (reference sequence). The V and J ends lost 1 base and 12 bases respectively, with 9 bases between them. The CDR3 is CASSQVAGELFF. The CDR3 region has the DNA TGTGCCAGCAGCCAAGTCGCAGGGGAACTGTTTTTT.

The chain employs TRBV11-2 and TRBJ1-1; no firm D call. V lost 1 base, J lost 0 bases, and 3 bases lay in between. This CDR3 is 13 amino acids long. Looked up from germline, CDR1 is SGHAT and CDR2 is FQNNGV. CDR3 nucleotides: TGTGCCAGCAGCTTAGCCATGAACACTGAAGCTTTCTTT. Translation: CASSLAMNTEAFF.

CDR3 loop: CASSLGRTGGNTEAFF. CDR3 nucleotide sequence: TGTGCCAGCAGCTTGGGACGGACAGGAGGGAACACTGAAGCTTTCTTT. J is TRBJ1-1 and V is TRBV5-5; TRBD1 aligns across 7 bases. This CDR3 is built from 16 residues. Per germline, CDR1 SGHKS and CDR2 YYEKEE (reference sequence). V dropped 0 bases and J dropped 1; count of bases not matched to a gene: 6. The variable domain in full, with the rest retrieved from reference TRBV5-5 and TRBJ1-1, is DAGVTQSPTHLIKTRGQQVTLRCSPISGHKSVSWYQQVLGQGPQFIFQYYEKEERGRGNFPDRFSARQFPNYSSELNVNALLLGDSALYLCASSLGRTGGNTEAFFGQGTRLTVV.

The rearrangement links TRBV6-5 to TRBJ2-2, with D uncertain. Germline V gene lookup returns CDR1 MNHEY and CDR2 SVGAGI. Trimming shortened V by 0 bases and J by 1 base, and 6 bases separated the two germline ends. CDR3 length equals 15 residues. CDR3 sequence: CASSYSNRNTGELFF. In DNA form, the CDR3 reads TGTGCCAGCAGTTACTCGAACAGGAACACCGGGGAGCTGTTTTTT.

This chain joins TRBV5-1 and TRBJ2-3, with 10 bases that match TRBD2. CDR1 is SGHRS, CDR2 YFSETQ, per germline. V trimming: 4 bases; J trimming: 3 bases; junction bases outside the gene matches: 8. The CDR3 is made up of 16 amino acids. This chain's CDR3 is CASSRTASGRTDTQYF. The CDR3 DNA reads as TGCGCCAGCAGCCGAACCGCTAGCGGGAGAACAGATACGCAGTATTTT.

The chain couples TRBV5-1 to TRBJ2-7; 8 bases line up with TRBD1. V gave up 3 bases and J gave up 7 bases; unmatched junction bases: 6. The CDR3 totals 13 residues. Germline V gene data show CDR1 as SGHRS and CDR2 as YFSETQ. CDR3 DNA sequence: TGCGCCAGCAGCTCTGGACAGGGCGAAGAGCAGTACTTC. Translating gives CASSSGQGEEQYF.

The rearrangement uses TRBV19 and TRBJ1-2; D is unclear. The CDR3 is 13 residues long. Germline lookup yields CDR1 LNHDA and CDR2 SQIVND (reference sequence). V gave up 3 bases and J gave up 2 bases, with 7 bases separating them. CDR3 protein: CASSINSNYGYTF. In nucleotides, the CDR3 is TGTGCCAGTAGTATTAACTCCAACTATGGCTACACCTTC.

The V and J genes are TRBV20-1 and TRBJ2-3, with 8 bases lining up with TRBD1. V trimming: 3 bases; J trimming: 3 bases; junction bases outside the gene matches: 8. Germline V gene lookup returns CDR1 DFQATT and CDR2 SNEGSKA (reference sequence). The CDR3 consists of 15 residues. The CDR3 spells CSASSGQGVTDTQYF. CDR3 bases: TGCAGTGCTAGTTCAGGACAGGGTGTGACAGATACGCAGTATTTT.